This note documents a single TCR beta chain sequence. The antigen it recognizes is unknown. Base quality data are lacking; no much larger clone is found one base away. Using the deep immunoSEQ assay, multiplex PCR amplified TCR CDR3 regions from genomic DNA. Genomic DNA extracted from each cell subset was distributed evenly over all wells of several immunoSEQ 96-well plates, and each plate served as one replicate. For sorted subsets, each replicate PCR was loaded with roughly 190 ng genomic DNA, equivalent to roughly 30,000 T cell genomes. Purified libraries were quantified with a Qubit 3.0 fluorometer, sized on a Bioanalyzer 2100, and re-quantified with the KAPA Library Quantification kit. A separate single-read 150-cycle Illumina NextSeq 550 flow cell was used to sequence each immunoSEQ 96-well plate. The source study handled its data this way. Because only junctional sequences without quality scores were contained in the immunoSEQ output, filtering matching that applied to full-length reads could not be performed. Sequences were annotated with PyIR, a Python wrapper for IgBLAST v1.9, using IMGT germline references to assign V/J genes and CDR3. Reads were removed for weak V/J assignments (E-value above 1e-6), missing CDR3, stop codons, out-of-frame junctions, or ambiguous translated residues. V3J clonotypes were defined as sequences sharing the same inferred V gene, J gene, and CDR3 amino acid sequence. The percentage overlap between two repertoires was calculated by dividing the number of shared unique clonotypes by the size of the smaller repertoire. Repertoire richness was assessed with RTK rarefaction, the Chao1 estimator, and Recon v2.1 estimates of unobserved clonotypes. Generation probabilities for all TCRbeta clonotypes obtained by the gDNA method from a handful of donors were computed using OLGA. Imported from immuneACCESS, the table was reduced by TCRdb to in-frame sequences with V and J called. These copies leave out some clones; in studies compared against another copy, an unresolved V gene accounts for under half, and the cause of the remainder is not known. From that table come the V and J calls and clone size; the DNA was used to work out D and trimming. For this sample there are 2 million to 2.5 million clones; under 97% appear just once. Roughly 0.13% of the sample goes to the ten largest clones.

These data come from a study of shared clonotypes between healthy human individuals (TCRdb year 2020). With regard to the full study: A few men and two women, aged 18 to 49 years, made up the cohort. Per donor, three plates each were used for CD4 naive and CD4 memory, two for CD8 naive, and one for CD8 memory. Blood TCR repertoires of five healthy adults were deeply sequenced to estimate repertoire size and the extent of clonotype sharing between individuals. Libraries were prepared and TCR repertoires were sequenced by different laboratories using diverse techniques, in order to increase sequencing depth and limit assay-specific biases. Between about 0.8 and 9 billion PBMCs per donor were obtained by leukapheresis. What the authors observed across the whole study: Estimated clonotype richness was generally larger for naive than for memory subsets. Clonotypes shared by all four sorted-subset donors showed higher generation probabilities than non-shared clonotypes. Because the study included a small number of donors, the genetic and exposure-history diversity represented was limited. Pairwise subsampling led to the expectation that sequencing depth would affect the degree of clonotype sharing among donors. Sampling was restricted to blood, and TCR repertoires in tissue are likely to differ from TCR repertoires in blood. When several donors were compared, the shared fraction of clonotypes was about 5% for naive CD4, less than 4% for naive CD8, more than 2% for memory CD4, and approximately 0.4% for memory CD8. Rarefaction of sorted-subset datasets indicated incomplete sequencing despite the large sequencing depth.

The donors were healthy, HIV-negative adults with no recently reported acute infections or vaccinations. Every donor was a Caucasian adult living in Nashville, Tennessee, USA. Magnetic negative selection was used to enrich CD4+ T cells, after which naive cells were positively selected on CD45RA and the negative fraction became the memory subset. After blood collection by leukapheresis, PBMCs were isolated using Ficoll-Histopaque density gradient centrifugation and then cryopreserved in the vapor phase of liquid nitrogen. Purity and quantity of every magnetically sorted T cell population were checked by analytical flow cytometry. Genomic DNA was isolated from each sorted fraction and quantified by UV absorbance on a Nanodrop 2000c. From the cysteine up to the phenylalanine, the CDR3 has a length of 14 residues. Of all the DNA, just the CDR3 is kept, 42 bases in frame from base 1. The germline V gene gives CDR1 as SGHNT and CDR2 as YENEEA. At the junction V is shortened by 0 bases and J by 6 bases, with 12 bases in between.

The source is a man younger than 35 in good health. The rearranged chain carries TRBV11-3 and TRBJ2-7; no D gene can be assigned with confidence. The sequenced sample was naive CD4+ T cells sorted from blood. The cell subset or site tag for this specimen amounts to: CD45RA+ positively selected. The sequenced DNA: TGTGCCAGCAGCTTAGATCGGCCCTTCGCCGAGCAGTACTTC. It translates to CASSLDRPFAEQYF.